A selection of T cell receptor beta chains follows, all from one sample in a study of blood T cell repertoires in COVID-19. Profiling relied on immunoSEQ multiplex PCR, and the TCRdb table lists in-frame clones only, not all of them. This table has under 400,000 clones, 65% to 90% appearing once. Specimen: PBMCs or T cells enriched from blood (not recorded which). These receptor sequences come from a woman in her 40s with acute COVID-19. Both conserved end residues are part of each CDR3. Fields, in order: J gene, CDR3 length, V gene, D gene, clone size, CDR3 DNA, CDR3 protein. D genes are given only for firm matches. The size entry is marked missing in some rows and otherwise reads once, few, many or a size class.

TRBJ1-2 | 15 | TRBV19 | - | - | TGTGCCAGTAGTATCAGCGGGACGCAATCCCGCGGCTACACCTTC | CASSISGTQSRGYTF
TRBJ2-1 | 17 | TRBV19 | TRBD2 | - | TGTGCCAGTAGTATAGGAAAATGGACTAGCGGCCGTGTCGAGCAGTTCTTC | CASSIGKWTSGRVEQFF
TRBJ1-3 | 18 | TRBV18 | TRBD1 | - | TGTGCCAGCTCACCGCTCACCTGGGAACAGGGGGCTGGAAACACCATATATTTT | CASSPLTWEQGAGNTIYF
TRBJ2-7 | 15 | TRBV19 | TRBD2 | - | TGTGCCAGTAGTTTCGGACTAGCGGGACTTTACGAGCAGTACTTC | CASSFGLAGLYEQYF
TRBJ1-6 | 16 | TRBV19 | TRBD1 | once | TGTGCCAGTAGTATTTCGGACAGGGCGGATAATTCACCCCTCCACTTT | CASSISDRADNSPLHF
TRBJ2-1 | 18 | TRBV4-2 | TRBD2 | - | TGTGCCAGCAGCCAAGAACGAGGGGTAGCGGGAGGGTTCGATGAGCAGTTCTTC | CASSQERGVAGGFDEQFF
TRBJ1-3 | 15 | TRBV7-2 | - | - | TGTGCCAGCAGCTCGGGACAACTTCACGGAGACACCATATATTTT | CASSSGQLHGDTIYF
TRBJ2-7 | 14 | TRBV5-6 | - | - | TGTGCCAGCAGCAATCGCCCGGGAACCTACGAGCAGTACTTC | CASSNRPGTYEQYF
TRBJ2-3 | 14 | TRBV6-6 | TRBD1 | - | TGTGCCAGCAGTCGAGGGGGCCGTACAGATACGCAGTATTTT | CASSRGGRTDTQYF
TRBJ1-5 | 15 | TRBV11-3 | TRBD1 | once | TGTGCCAGCAGCGTTACAGGGGGCAAGAGTCAGCCCCAGCATTTT | CASSVTGGKSQPQHF
TRBJ2-3 | 16 | TRBV5-4 | TRBD2 | once | TGTGCCAGCAGCTTGAGGCTAGCGGGGGGCACAGATACGCAGTATTTT | CASSLRLAGGTDTQYF
TRBJ1-6 | 14 | TRBV6-5 | TRBD1 | - | TGTGCCAGCAGCCGGGACAGGGTTGGGTCACCCCTCCACTTT | CASSRDRVGSPLHF
TRBJ2-1 | 14 | TRBV4-1 | TRBD1 | - | TGCGCCAGCAGCCTGGGACAGGTCTACAATGAGCAGTTCTTC | CASSLGQVYNEQFF
TRBJ1-5 | 14 | TRBV6-6 | - | - | TGTGCCAGCAGCCCATCTCAGGGTTATCAGCCCCAGCATTTT | CASSPSQGYQPQHF
TRBJ2-7 | 13 | TRBV19 | - | - | TGTGCCAGTAGTCTAGAGGCCTCGGGTGAGCAGTACTTC | CASSLEASGEQYF
TRBJ1-5 | 14 | TRBV27 | - | - | TGTGCCAGCAGTGGGGGGAGCAGCAATCAGCCCCAGCATTTT | CASSGGSSNQPQHF
TRBJ1-3 | 12 | TRBV19 | - | - | TGTGCCAGTAGAAACACCGGAAACACCATATATTTT | CASRNTGNTIYF
TRBJ1-5 | 13 | TRBV7-2 | - | - | TGTGCCAGCAGCTCGGACAGTAATCAGCCCCAGCATTTT | CASSSDSNQPQHF
TRBJ1-1 | 16 | TRBV7-9 | - | - | TGTGCCAGCAGCTTAACACGGACAGTCATGAACACTGAAGCTTTCTTT | CASSLTRTVMNTEAFF
TRBJ2-3 | 15 | TRBV19 | - | - | TGTGCCAGTAGTTCCTCAGGGAGGAGCACAGATACGCAGTATTTT | CASSSSGRSTDTQYF
TRBJ1-1 | 11 | TRBV12-3/TRBV12-4 | - | - | TGTGCCAGCAGCGGTTTTCCTGAAGCTTTCTTT | CASSGFPEAFF
TRBJ2-3 | 14 | TRBV2 | TRBD1 | - | TGTGCCAACACCGGACAGGGGAGCACAGATACGCAGTATTTT | CANTGQGSTDTQYF
TRBJ2-2 | 15 | TRBV11-2 | TRBD1 | - | TGTGCCAGCAGCTATGGGACAGGGAACACCGGGGAGCTGTTTTTT | CASSYGTGNTGELFF
TRBJ2-7 | 11 | TRBV28 | - | once | TGTGCCAGCACCAGGGGCTACGAGCAGTACTTC | CASTRGYEQYF
TRBJ1-4 | 15 | TRBV5-4 | TRBD1 | - | TGTGCCAGCAGCTTGGATGGGACAGGGGGTGAAAAACTGTTTTTT | CASSLDGTGGEKLFF
TRBJ2-5 | 16 | TRBV7-7 | TRBD1 | - | TGTGCTAGCAGCCTGGGGACAGAGAAGTACCAAGAGACCCAGTACTTC | CASSLGTEKYQETQYF
TRBJ1-1 | 14 | TRBV27 | TRBD1 | - | TGTGCCAGCAGGGCTCCAGGACAGGGGGCTTTTGCTTTCTTT | CASRAPGQGAFAFF
TRBJ2-5 | 12 | TRBV19 | - | - | TGTGCCAGTAGTATAGGGCAGGAGACCCAGTACTTC | CASSIGQETQYF
TRBJ2-7 | 18 | TRBV29-1 | TRBD2 | - | TGCAGCGTTGTTCCCTTCCAGGGAACCGGGACTAGCGGCTACGAGCAGTACTTC | CSVVPFQGTGTSGYEQYF
TRBJ1-3 | 15 | TRBV18 | TRBD1 | - | TGTGCCAGCTCTCGGACAGGTTCATCGGAAAACACCATATATTTT | CASSRTGSSENTIYF
TRBJ1-4 | 12 | TRBV7-9 | - | - | TGTGCCAGCAGCCGTAGTAATGAAAAACTGTTTTTT | CASSRSNEKLFF
TRBJ1-1 | 13 | TRBV7-2 | - | - | TGTGCCAGCAGCTTAAGACAGGTGCCTGAAGCTTTCTTT | CASSLRQVPEAFF
TRBJ1-2 | 16 | TRBV4-2 | TRBD1 | - | TGTGCCAGCAGCGAACCCCAGGGACAGGGGGCAACCGGCTACACCTTC | CASSEPQGQGATGYTF
TRBJ1-5 | 16 | TRBV4-3 | TRBD1 | - | TGCGCCAGCAGCCCGGACAGGTGGTATAGCAATCAGCCCCAGCATTTT | CASSPDRWYSNQPQHF
TRBJ1-3 | 16 | TRBV5-1 | - | once | TGCGCCAGCAGCTTGGACCCAGTCTCCTCTGGAAACACCATATATTTT | CASSLDPVSSGNTIYF
TRBJ2-1 | 16 | TRBV28 | TRBD2 | - | TGTGCCAGCCTCCGGAGAGGAACTAGCGGGTTGGATGAGCAGTTCTTC | CASLRRGTSGLDEQFF
TRBJ1-6 | 15 | TRBV9 | - | - | TGTGCCAGCAGCTCCAAGGAGGGCGCGGGCTCACCCCTCCACTTT | CASSSKEGAGSPLHF
TRBJ2-2 | 15 | TRBV19 | TRBD1 | - | TGTGCCAGTAGAAGCTGGGACAGGAACACCGGGGAGCTGTTTTTT | CASRSWDRNTGELFF
TRBJ2-3 | 13 | TRBV27 | TRBD2 | - | TGTGCCAGCAGGCCATGGGGGGGAGATACGCAGTATTTT | CASRPWGGDTQYF
TRBJ2-7 | 14 | TRBV6-5 | - | - | TGTGCCAGCAGTTACTCCGGGGGTACCTACGAGCAGTACTTC | CASSYSGGTYEQYF
TRBJ1-5 | 14 | TRBV6-5 | - | - | TGTGCCAGCAGTCCGACAGGACAAGCCCAGCCCCAGCATTTT | CASSPTGQAQPQHF
TRBJ1-3 | 14 | TRBV24-1 | - | few | TGTGCCACCAGCCCCCCAGCAGGGGGAAACACCATATATTTT | CATSPPAGGNTIYF